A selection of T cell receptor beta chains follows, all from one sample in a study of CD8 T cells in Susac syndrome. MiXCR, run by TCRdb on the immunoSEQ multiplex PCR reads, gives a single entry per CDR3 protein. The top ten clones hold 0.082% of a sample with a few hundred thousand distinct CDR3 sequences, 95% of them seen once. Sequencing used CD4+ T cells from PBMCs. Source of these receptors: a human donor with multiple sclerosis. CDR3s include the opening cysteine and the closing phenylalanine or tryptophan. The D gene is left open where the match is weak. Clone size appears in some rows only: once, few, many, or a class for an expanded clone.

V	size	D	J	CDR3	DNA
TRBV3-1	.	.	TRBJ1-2	CASSQAAGRNGYTF	TGTGCCAGCAGCCAAGCGGCAGGGAGGAATGGCTACACCTTC
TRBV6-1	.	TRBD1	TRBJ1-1	CASRSGTGGSEAFF	TGTGCCAGCAGGTCCGGGACAGGGGGTTCTGAAGCTTTCTTT
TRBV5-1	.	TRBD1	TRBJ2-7	CASSVTGSEQYF	TGCGCCAGCAGCGTGACAGGGAGCGAGCAGTACTTC
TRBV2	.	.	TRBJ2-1	CASSLTSGIGQFF	TGTGCCAGCAGTTTAACCTCCGGGATCGGGCAGTTCTTC
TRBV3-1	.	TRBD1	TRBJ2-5	CASSPQGAIETQYF	TGTGCCAGCAGCCCCCAGGGGGCGATTGAGACCCAGTACTTC
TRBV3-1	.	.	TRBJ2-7	CASSQDRDEQYF	TGTGCCAGCAGCCAAGATAGGGACGAGCAGTACTTC
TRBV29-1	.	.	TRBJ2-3	CSAARGPTSTDTQYF	TGCAGCGCCGCCCGGGGACCAACTAGCACAGATACGCAGTATTTT
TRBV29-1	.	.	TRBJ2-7	CSVETGGGDEQYF	TGCAGCGTTGAAACCGGAGGTGGGGACGAGCAGTACTTC
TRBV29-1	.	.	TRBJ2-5	CSVELREKETQYF	TGCAGCGTTGAACTCAGGGAAAAAGAGACCCAGTACTTC
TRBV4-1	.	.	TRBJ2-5	CASSHPGQVETQYF	TGCGCCAGCAGCCACCCCGGACAAGTAGAGACCCAGTACTTC
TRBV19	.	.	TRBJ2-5	CASTRGMDETQYF	TGTGCCAGTACGCGCGGGATGGATGAGACCCAGTACTTC
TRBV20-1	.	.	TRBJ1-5	CSALGQSNQPQHF	TGCAGTGCCCTAGGACAAAGCAATCAGCCCCAGCATTTT
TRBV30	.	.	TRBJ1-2	CAWSARQTFNYGYTF	TGTGCCTGGAGTGCCCGACAGACCTTTAACTATGGCTACACCTTC
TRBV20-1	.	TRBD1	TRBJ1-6	CSASDRKGYNSPLHF	TGCAGTGCTTCGGACAGGAAAGGCTATAATTCACCCCTCCACTTT
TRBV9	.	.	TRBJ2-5	CASSVDPTQETQYF	TGTGCCAGCAGCGTAGATCCTACTCAAGAGACCCAGTACTTC
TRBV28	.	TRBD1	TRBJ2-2	CASKGRGRPGELFF	TGTGCCAGCAAGGGCAGGGGGCGTCCCGGGGAGCTGTTTTTT
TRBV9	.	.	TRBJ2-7	CASSVDYLGEQYF	TGTGCCAGCAGCGTGGACTACCTGGGCGAGCAGTACTTC
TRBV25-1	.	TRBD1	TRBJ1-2	CASSGFRDRDSRGYTF	TGTGCCAGCAGTGGATTCCGGGACAGGGATTCTAGGGGCTACACCTTC
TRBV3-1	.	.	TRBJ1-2	CASSQNPANYGYTF	TGTGCCAGCAGCCAAAACCCAGCTAACTATGGCTACACCTTC
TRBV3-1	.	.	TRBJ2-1	CASSQLAPPVSSYNEQFF	TGTGCCAGCAGCCAGTTGGCCCCCCCTGTAAGCTCCTACAATGAGCAGTTCTTC
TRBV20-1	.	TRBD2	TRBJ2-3	CSARDPAGGSDTQYF	TGCAGTGCTAGAGATCCGGCGGGGGGGTCTGATACGCAGTATTTT
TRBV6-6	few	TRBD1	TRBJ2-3	CASSPGQGIDTQYF	TGTGCCAGCAGTCCGGGACAGGGGATAGATACGCAGTATTTT
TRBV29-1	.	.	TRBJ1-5	CSVRVSNQPQHF	TGCAGCGTTCGAGTTAGCAATCAGCCCCAGCATTTT
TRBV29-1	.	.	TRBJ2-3	CSVEDQDSGGYF	TGCAGCGTTGAAGATCAGGATTCTGGGGGTTATTTT
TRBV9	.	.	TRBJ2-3	CASSAHTQPSDTQYF	TGTGCCAGCAGCGCTCACACGCAACCTTCCGATACGCAGTATTTT
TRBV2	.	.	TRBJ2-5	CASSELETQYF	TGTGCCAGCAGTGAGTTGGAGACCCAGTACTTC
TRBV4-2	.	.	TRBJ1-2	CASSQGGTPNYGYTF	TGTGCCAGCAGCCAAGGGGGGACCCCTAACTATGGCTACACCTTC
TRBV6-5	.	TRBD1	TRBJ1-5	CASREQGASNQPQHF	TGTGCCAGCAGGGAACAGGGGGCGAGCAATCAGCCCCAGCATTTT
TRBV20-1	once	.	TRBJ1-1	CSARPNTEAFF	TGCAGTGCGCGACCCAACACTGAAGCTTTCTTT
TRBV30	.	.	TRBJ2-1	CASREGTSYNEQFF	TGTGCCTCCCGGGAAGGGACATCCTACAATGAGCAGTTCTTC
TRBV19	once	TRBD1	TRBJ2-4	CASGTDTSKNIQYF	TGTGCCAGTGGGACAGACACATCCAAAAACATTCAGTACTTC
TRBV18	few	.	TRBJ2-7	CASSPSRDEQYF	TGTGCCAGCTCACCGTCGCGGGACGAGCAGTACTTC
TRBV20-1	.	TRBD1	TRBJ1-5	CSVTDRDRGGPTQHF	TGCAGTGTTACCGACCGGGACAGGGGGGGACCGACCCAGCATTTT